These T cell receptor beta chains were read from a single sample in a study of cytomegalovirus exposure and HLA in healthy donors. Sequencing used immunoSEQ multiplex PCR; TCRdb keeps in-frame clones, though not all of them. Of some 98,000 clones listed, under 70% are singletons. The sample taken for sequencing was PBMCs. The source of these receptors is a man aged 45-65 years in good health and CMV-seronegative. Both conserved end residues are part of each CDR3. A D gene is named only where the DNA matches it firmly. Size is omitted from some rows. Given values are once, few, many or a class for expanded clones.

J gene,clone size,V gene,D gene,CDR3 DNA,CDR3 protein
TRBJ1-4,-,TRBV7-2,-,TGTGCCAGCAGCCCCGGACAGCCCTATGAAAAACTGTTTTTT,CASSPGQPYEKLFF
TRBJ2-7,-,TRBV19,TRBD2,TGTGCCAGTAGTATGGGGGGGGCCTACGAGCAGTACTTC,CASSMGGAYEQYF
TRBJ2-7,-,TRBV6-6,TRBD1,TGTGCCAGCAGTACTCGGACAGGACTCTCCTACGAGCAGTACTTC,CASSTRTGLSYEQYF
TRBJ2-7,few,TRBV7-9,TRBD2,TGTGCCAGCAGCTCCCCCTGGACTAGCTACGAGCAGTACTTC,CASSSPWTSYEQYF
TRBJ2-7,-,TRBV15,-,TGTGCCACCAGCAGAGTGGGTGCAGGGGCCCCCTCCTCCTACGAGCAGTACTTC,CATSRVGAGAPSSYEQYF
TRBJ2-7,-,TRBV19,-,TGTGCCAGTAGTACCGGTCCGGGACTCGAGCAGTACTTC,CASSTGPGLEQYF
TRBJ2-4,-,TRBV28,TRBD1,TGTGCCAGCCGAAACAGGGGAGTTGCCATTCAGTACTTC,CASRNRGVAIQYF
TRBJ1-4,-,TRBV6-1,-,TGTGCCAGCAGTGACATAGGCAGGATATCGTTTTTT,CASSDIGRISFF
TRBJ1-3,-,TRBV4-1,-,TGCGCCAGCAGCCAATTTCTAGACCCTGGAAACACCATATATTTT,CASSQFLDPGNTIYF
TRBJ2-3,-,TRBV7-9,TRBD2,TGTGCCAGCAGCCCGGGGGGGGGACTCACAGATACGCAGTATTTT,CASSPGGGLTDTQYF
TRBJ2-1,-,TRBV4-2,-,TGTGCCAGCAGCCAAGAGGGCTCCTCCCTCTATGAGCAGTTCTTC,CASSQEGSSLYEQFF
TRBJ2-5,-,TRBV28,-,TGTGCCAGCAGCCCTTATATGAGTGGGAGGGACAACCAAGAGACCCAGTACTTC,CASSPYMSGRDNQETQYF
TRBJ1-2,few,TRBV28,-,TGTGCCAGCAGTTTACCTTCACAGCTTGCCTACACCTTC,CASSLPSQLAYTF
TRBJ2-7,few,TRBV28,TRBD1,TGTGCCAGCAGGAAAACCGGGACAGAAGCCTACGAGCAGTACTTC,CASRKTGTEAYEQYF
TRBJ2-5,-,TRBV2,TRBD1,TGTGCCAGCAGAAGGGACAGGAGTATCGAAGAGACCCAGTACTTC,CASRRDRSIEETQYF
TRBJ1-3,few,TRBV7-2,-,TGTGCCAGCGGAAAAGGAGGCTCTGGAAACACCATATATTTT,CASGKGGSGNTIYF
TRBJ2-3,-,TRBV15,TRBD2,TGTGCCACCACATCCCGACTAGCGGGGTGGTCAGATACGCAGTATTTT,CATTSRLAGWSDTQYF
TRBJ2-4,-,TRBV19,TRBD1,TGTGCCAGTAGTATTGGGGACAGGGTGGGCATTCAGTACTTC,CASSIGDRVGIQYF
TRBJ1-2,-,TRBV7-9,TRBD1,TGTGCCAGCAGCCAACGGGACAGGGGGATCCTAACTGGTGGCTACACCTTC,CASSQRDRGILTGGYTF
TRBJ2-5,-,TRBV4-3,-,TGCGCCAGCAGCCTAGGGCAGGGTGGCCAAGAGACCCAGTACTTC,CASSLGQGGQETQYF
TRBJ2-4,-,TRBV5-1,TRBD1,TGCGCCAGCAGCTCGGCAGGGGGCCCGGGGGTCCCCAAAAACATTCAGTACTTC,CASSSAGGPGVPKNIQYF
TRBJ2-5,-,TRBV28,TRBD2,TGTGCCAGCAGTTTAGGGGCTTTCGGAATGGGGGGGGGCCAAGAGACCCAGTACTTC,CASSLGAFGMGGGQETQYF
TRBJ2-7,few,TRBV29-1,TRBD2,TGCAGCGTTACCCCTAGCGGGGGTTACCCCTCCTACGAGCAGTACTTC,CSVTPSGGYPSYEQYF
TRBJ2-7,-,TRBV6-5,TRBD2,TGTGCCAGCAGTCCACTTGGGTCTAGCGGGTACGAGCAGTACTTC,CASSPLGSSGYEQYF
TRBJ1-2,few,TRBV6-1,TRBD1,TGTGCCAGCAGTGAAAGACAGGGGGCTGGCTATGGCTACACCTTC,CASSERQGAGYGYTF
TRBJ2-1,few,TRBV29-1,-,TGCAGCGGCGAGACTCGGAACAATGAGCAGTTCTTC,CSGETRNNEQFF
TRBJ2-1,-,TRBV7-9,TRBD2,TGTGCCAGCACCCGGGGCCTAGCGGGAGCACACAATGAGCAGTTCTTC,CASTRGLAGAHNEQFF
TRBJ2-3,-,TRBV5-1,-,TGCGCCAGCAGGTTCAGGTTCGGCACAGATACGCAGTATTTT,CASRFRFGTDTQYF
TRBJ2-1,few,TRBV2,TRBD2,TGTGCCAGCAGTGAAGGGCTAGCGGGGAGAGAGCAGTTCTTC,CASSEGLAGREQFF
TRBJ1-6,-,TRBV5-6,-,TGTGCCAGCAGCTGGAAGGGGGGGAGGTCCTATAATTCACCCCTCCACTTT,CASSWKGGRSYNSPLHF
TRBJ2-1,-,TRBV2,TRBD2,TGTGCCAGCAGTGACCTTCCCCCACTAGCGGGAGGCGATGAGCAGTTCTTC,CASSDLPPLAGGDEQFF
TRBJ1-1,-,TRBV23-1,-,TGCGCCAGCAGTCAATCGAAAAGCAGGTATCACACTGAAGCTTTCTTT,CASSQSKSRYHTEAFF
TRBJ2-7,-,TRBV15,-,TGTGCCACCAGCAGCCTGCAGGGTCAGGGGAGCTCCTACGAGCAGTACTTC,CATSSLQGQGSSYEQYF
TRBJ2-7,-,TRBV14,TRBD1,TGTGCCAACCAACCTAGGGGGCACTCGTACTTC,CANQPRGHSYF
TRBJ2-1,-,TRBV19,TRBD1,TGTGCCAGTAGTAATCAGGGGGCCTACAATGAGCAGTTCTTC,CASSNQGAYNEQFF
TRBJ1-2,few,TRBV6-5,TRBD1,TGTGCCAGCAGTTACGCGGAGGGGGCGCACGTTGGCTACACCTTC,CASSYAEGAHVGYTF
TRBJ2-1,-,TRBV5-4,TRBD1,TGTGCCAGCAGCCGGGACAGGGGGACGAGTGAGCAGTTCTTC,CASSRDRGTSEQFF
TRBJ2-7,-,TRBV7-9,-,TGTGCCAGCAGCTTGTTTATAGGGGGATCCTACGAGCAGTACTTC,CASSLFIGGSYEQYF
TRBJ1-4,few,TRBV5-1,-,TGCGCCAGCAGCTTAAACCAGGGGGAAAAACTGTTTTTT,CASSLNQGEKLFF
TRBJ2-3,once,TRBV4-3,-,TGCGCCAGCAGCCAAGGGTCCGGTACAGATACGCAGTATTTT,CASSQGSGTDTQYF
TRBJ2-5,-,TRBV20-1,-,TGCAGTGCAAACAGGGTGGAGACCCAGTACTTC,CSANRVETQYF
TRBJ1-6,once,TRBV27,TRBD1,TGTGCCAGCAGTTTAGAAACAGGGGGCGGCTCCTATAATTCACCCCTCCACTTT,CASSLETGGGSYNSPLHF
TRBJ1-1,once,TRBV11-1,TRBD1,TGTGCCAGCAGCTTAATGGGACAGGGTATGAACACTGAAGCTTTCTTT,CASSLMGQGMNTEAFF
TRBJ2-7,-,TRBV6-5,-,TGTGCCAGCAGTTACTCGAGTTCGGGATTATACGAGCAGTACTTC,CASSYSSSGLYEQYF
TRBJ2-1,-,TRBV7-3,TRBD2,TGTGCCAGCAGCCCTAGCGGGAAGAGCTCCTACAATGAGCAGTTCTTC,CASSPSGKSSYNEQFF
TRBJ2-1,-,TRBV6-5,-,TGTGCCAGCGCGAACGACGGGGACAATGAGCAGTTCTTC,CASANDGDNEQFF
TRBJ2-7,once,TRBV28,-,TGTGCCAGCAGGGGGGGGGCGTCCCGGAGGGCCTACGAGCAGTACTTC,CASRGGASRRAYEQYF
TRBJ1-1,-,TRBV19,TRBD1,TGTGCCAGTAGTCTCCGCGGAGGGACAGGGGTGCACACTGAAGCTTTCTTT,CASSLRGGTGVHTEAFF
TRBJ2-3,-,TRBV9,-,TGTGCCAGCAGCGTAGCGGGTTTAAGGACTTCTAGCACAGATACGCAGTATTTT,CASSVAGLRTSSTDTQYF
TRBJ2-1,-,TRBV4-2,-,TGTGCCAGCAGCCCCGCTAGGAATGAGCAGTTCTTC,CASSPARNEQFF
TRBJ2-3,-,TRBV15,TRBD2,TGTGCCACCAGCAGAAAAGCGGGGGGAAGCACAGATACGCAGTATTTT,CATSRKAGGSTDTQYF
TRBJ2-1,-,TRBV4-1,TRBD2,TGCGCCAGCAGCCAAGATCTTAGCGGGTCCTACAATGAGCAGTTCTTC,CASSQDLSGSYNEQFF
TRBJ1-2,-,TRBV5-1,-,TGCGCCAGCAGCTTGGACGCAGGAGGTAACTATGGCTACACCTTC,CASSLDAGGNYGYTF
TRBJ2-1,-,TRBV30,-,TGTGCCTGGAGCCGAGTAGCATCTCAGGGCCTTGAGCAGTTCTTC,CAWSRVASQGLEQFF
TRBJ2-3,-,TRBV7-2,-,TGTGCCAGCAGCTTAAACCGCCGGGGGACGCAGTATTTT,CASSLNRRGTQYF
TRBJ2-1,few,TRBV7-2,TRBD2,TGTGCCAGCAGCTTAGGGGGTCGCGGGGGGGGTTACAATGAGCAGTTCTTC,CASSLGGRGGGYNEQFF
TRBJ2-7,once,TRBV7-9,TRBD1,TGTGCCAGCAGCCCCACCAGAGACAGGGGGTACGAGCAGTACTTC,CASSPTRDRGYEQYF
TRBJ1-4,-,TRBV29-1,TRBD1,TGCAGCGTTGATACCGGGACAGGGTATGATAATGAAAAACTGTTTTTT,CSVDTGTGYDNEKLFF